This T cell receptor (beta chain) was obtained from a study of blood T cells in healthy people across ages. Isolation recovered at least 7 million PBMCs from every sample. Total RNA amounts of at least 6 micrograms were extracted per sample. With respect to this clonotype: Its specificity is not known.

Germline trimming cut 5 bases from V and 5 bases from J; bases unmatched to any gene: 12. The CDR3 has 16 amino acids. CDR1 PRHDT and CDR2 FYEKMQ come from the germline V gene (reference sequence). General study findings and limits: Unsorted PBMCs blocked a conclusive comparison of naive and antigen-experienced cells. Long-lived donors had more naive CD4+ cells and higher diversity than aged donors.

PCR was performed a second time for about 7 to 12 cycles using a sample-barcoded 5' primer and a J-beta primer mix. TCRdb fed the 5' RACE reads into MiXCR, producing one record per CDR3 protein. The data contain hundreds of thousands of distinct CDR3 sequences, about 47% of them singletons. The sequencing input was blood. V usage is TRBV13 and J usage is TRBJ2-3; TRBD2 aligns across 8 bases. The source is a man older than 75 in good health. CDR3 region: CASSVDSGSKGDTQYF. Here the CDR3 DNA reads TGTGCCAGCAGCGTAGACAGCGGGAGTAAGGGAGATACGCAGTATTTT.